This T cell receptor beta chain was observed in a study of T cells in Graves' hyperthyroidism and ophthalmopathy. This CDR3 is built from 16 residues. Trimming took 4 bases from V and 0 from J, leaving 19 bases between them. Germline lookup yields CDR1 DFQATT and CDR2 SNEGSKA (reference sequence). Absent ophthalmopathy progression within 18 months defined stable Graves' hyperthyroidism. Using RNA transcripts as the source, TCR beta CDR3 regions were amplified. HTBI primers were the set used in a first-round RT-PCR of the TCR CDR3. TCRdb re-analysed the multiplex PCR reads in MiXCR, keeping a single row per CDR3 protein. The sample includes more than 350,000 distinct CDR3 sequences, around 14% of them seen just once. A word on this clonotype: Its target is unknown.

Whole-study results and caveats: Ophthalmopathy was distinguished from stable hyperthyroidism by 13 V-J signatures.

The chain recombines TRBV20-1 with TRBJ2-7; D may be TRBD1 or TRBD2 (5 bases each). This TCR was sampled from a woman under 40 with Graves' hyperthyroidism. What was sequenced was blood. CDR3 bases: TGCAGTGCTACCAAACCGGGACCCCTTCCCTCCTACGAGCAGTACTTC. Translated: CSATKPGPLPSYEQYF.